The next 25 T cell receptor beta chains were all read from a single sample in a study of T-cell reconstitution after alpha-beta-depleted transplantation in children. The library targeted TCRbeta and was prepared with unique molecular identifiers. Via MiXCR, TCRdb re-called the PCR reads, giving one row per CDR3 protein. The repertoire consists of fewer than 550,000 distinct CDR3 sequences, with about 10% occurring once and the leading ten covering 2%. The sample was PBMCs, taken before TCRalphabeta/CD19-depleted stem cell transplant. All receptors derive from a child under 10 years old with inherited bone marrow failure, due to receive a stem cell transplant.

The CDR3 nucleotides read TGTGCCATCAGAACCGGGACAGGAGCTAGCACAGATACGCAGTATTTT. Residues: CAIRTGTGASTDTQYF. The V gene is TRBV10-3, the J gene TRBJ2-3; 8 bases map to TRBD1. Germline values: CDR1 ENHRY, CDR2 SYGVKD. The CDR3 spans 16 residues. Losses at the gene ends were 6 bases for V and 0 bases for J; bases not matched to a gene: 8.

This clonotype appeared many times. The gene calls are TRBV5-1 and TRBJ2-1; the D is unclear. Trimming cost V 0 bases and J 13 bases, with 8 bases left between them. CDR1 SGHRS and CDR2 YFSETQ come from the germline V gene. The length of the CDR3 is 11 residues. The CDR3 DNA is TGCGCCAGCAGCTTGGAAGGGCCCCAGTTCTTC. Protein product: CASSLEGPQFF.

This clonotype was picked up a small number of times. CDR3 in amino acids: CSVDMTGSDYGYTF. The CDR3 DNA is TGCAGCGTTGATATGACAGGGTCGGACTATGGCTACACCTTC. This chain links TRBV29-1 with TRBJ1-2, with 7 nucleotides matching TRBD1. J gave up 3 bases and V 3 bases, and 7 bases lay outside the gene matches. This CDR3 comprises 14 residues. From germline, CDR1 is SQVTM and CDR2 ANQGSEA.

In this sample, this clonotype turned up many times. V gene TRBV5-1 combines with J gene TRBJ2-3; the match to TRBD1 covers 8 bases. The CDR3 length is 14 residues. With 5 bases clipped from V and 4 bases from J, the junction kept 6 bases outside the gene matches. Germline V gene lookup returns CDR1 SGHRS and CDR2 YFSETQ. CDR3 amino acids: CASRSTGDSDTQYF. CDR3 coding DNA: TGCGCCAGCAGATCGACAGGGGACTCAGATACGCAGTATTTT.

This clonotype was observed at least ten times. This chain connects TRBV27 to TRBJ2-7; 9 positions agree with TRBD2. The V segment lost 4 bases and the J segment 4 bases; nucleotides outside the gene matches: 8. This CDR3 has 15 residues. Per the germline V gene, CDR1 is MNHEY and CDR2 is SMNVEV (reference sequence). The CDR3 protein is CASSSRLAETYEQYF. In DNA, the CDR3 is TGTGCCAGCAGTTCAAGACTAGCGGAGACTTACGAGCAGTACTTC.

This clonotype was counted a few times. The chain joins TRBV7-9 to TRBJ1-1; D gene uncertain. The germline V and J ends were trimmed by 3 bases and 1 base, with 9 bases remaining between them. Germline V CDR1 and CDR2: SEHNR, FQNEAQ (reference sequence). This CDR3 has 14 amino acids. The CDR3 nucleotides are TGTGCCAGCAGCTTCGTCGGACGGAACACTGAAGCTTTCTTT. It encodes CASSFVGRNTEAFF.

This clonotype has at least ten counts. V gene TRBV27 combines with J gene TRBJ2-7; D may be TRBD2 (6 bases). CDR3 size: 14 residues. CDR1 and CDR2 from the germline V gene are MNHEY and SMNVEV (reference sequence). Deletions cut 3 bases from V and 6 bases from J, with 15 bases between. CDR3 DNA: TGTGCCAGCAGTTTCGCTGGAGGGTCCCCCGAGCAGTACTTC. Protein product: CASSFAGGSPEQYF.

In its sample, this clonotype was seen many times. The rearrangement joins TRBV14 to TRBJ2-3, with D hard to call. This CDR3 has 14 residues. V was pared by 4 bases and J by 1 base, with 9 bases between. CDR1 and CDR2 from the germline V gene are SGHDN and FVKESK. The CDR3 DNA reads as TGTGCCAGCAGCCCGACCCGGGGCACAGATACGCAGTATTTT. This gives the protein CASSPTRGTDTQYF.

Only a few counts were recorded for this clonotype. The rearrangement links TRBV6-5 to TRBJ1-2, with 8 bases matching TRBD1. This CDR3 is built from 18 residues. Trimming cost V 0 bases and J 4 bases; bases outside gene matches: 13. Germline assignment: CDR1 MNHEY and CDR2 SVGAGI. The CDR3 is CASSYSATRDRTRYGYTF. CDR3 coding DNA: TGTGCCAGCAGTTACTCCGCAACCCGGGACAGGACCCGCTATGGCTACACCTTC.

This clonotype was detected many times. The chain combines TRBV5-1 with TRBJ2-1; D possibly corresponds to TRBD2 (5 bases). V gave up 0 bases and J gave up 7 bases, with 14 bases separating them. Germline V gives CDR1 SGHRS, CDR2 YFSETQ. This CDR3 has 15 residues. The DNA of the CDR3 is TGCGCCAGCAGCTTGGGGCCGGAGCCGGGGAATGAGCAGTTCTTC. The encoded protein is CASSLGPEPGNEQFF.

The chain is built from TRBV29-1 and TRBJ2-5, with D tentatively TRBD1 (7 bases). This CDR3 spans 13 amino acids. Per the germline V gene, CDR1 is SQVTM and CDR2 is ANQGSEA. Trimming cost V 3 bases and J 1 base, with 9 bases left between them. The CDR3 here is CSVDRGVQETQYF. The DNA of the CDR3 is TGCAGCGTTGACAGGGGGGTCCAAGAGACCCAGTACTTC.

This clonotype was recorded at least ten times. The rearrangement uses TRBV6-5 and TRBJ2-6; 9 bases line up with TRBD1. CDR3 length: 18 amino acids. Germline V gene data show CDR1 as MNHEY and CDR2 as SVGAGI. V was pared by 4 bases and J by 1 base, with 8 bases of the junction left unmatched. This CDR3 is CASSWAGQGSSGANVLTF. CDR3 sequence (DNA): TGTGCCAGCAGTTGGGCGGGACAGGGCAGTTCTGGGGCCAACGTCCTGACTTTC.

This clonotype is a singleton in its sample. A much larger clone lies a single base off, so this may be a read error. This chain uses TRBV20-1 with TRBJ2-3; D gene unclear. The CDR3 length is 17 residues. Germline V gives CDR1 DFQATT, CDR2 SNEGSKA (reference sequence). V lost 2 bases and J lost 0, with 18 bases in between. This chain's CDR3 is CSARNVLDQRSTDTQYF. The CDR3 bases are TGCAGTGCTAGAAATGTATTAGACCAGCGCAGCACAGATACGCAGTATTTT.

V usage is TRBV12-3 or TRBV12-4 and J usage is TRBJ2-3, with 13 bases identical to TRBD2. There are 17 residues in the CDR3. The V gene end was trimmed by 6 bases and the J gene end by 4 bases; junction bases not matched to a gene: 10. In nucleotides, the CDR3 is TGTGCCAGCAGAGGGACTAGCGGGAAAAGGTGGGCAGATACGCAGTATTTT. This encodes CASRGTSGKRWADTQYF.

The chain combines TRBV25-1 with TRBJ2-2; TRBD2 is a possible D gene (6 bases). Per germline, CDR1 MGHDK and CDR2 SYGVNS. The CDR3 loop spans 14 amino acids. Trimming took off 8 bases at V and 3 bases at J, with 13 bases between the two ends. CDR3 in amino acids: CASGAPGDTGELFF. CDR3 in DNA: TGTGCCAGCGGGGCCCCGGGGGACACCGGGGAGCTGTTTTTT.

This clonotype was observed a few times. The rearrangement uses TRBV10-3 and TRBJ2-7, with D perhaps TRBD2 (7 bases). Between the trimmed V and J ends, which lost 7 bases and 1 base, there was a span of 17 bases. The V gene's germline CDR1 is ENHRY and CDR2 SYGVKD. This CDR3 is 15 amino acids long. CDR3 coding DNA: TGTGCCATCACCGGGGGGCCTAGCGGTTCCTACGAGCAGTACTTC. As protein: CAITGGPSGSYEQYF.

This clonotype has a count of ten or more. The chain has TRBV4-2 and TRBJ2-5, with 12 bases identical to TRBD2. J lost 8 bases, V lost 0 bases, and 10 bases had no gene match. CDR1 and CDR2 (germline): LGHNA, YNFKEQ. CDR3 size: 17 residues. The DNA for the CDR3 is TGTGCCAGCAGCCAAGATCTTCAGGCTAGCGGGAGGGAAACCCAGTACTTC. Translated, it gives CASSQDLQASGRETQYF.

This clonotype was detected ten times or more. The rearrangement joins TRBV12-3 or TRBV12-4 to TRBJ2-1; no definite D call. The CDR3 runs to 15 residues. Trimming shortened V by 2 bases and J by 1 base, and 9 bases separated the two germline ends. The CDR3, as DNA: TGTGCCAGCAGTTTATTTAGGGTGTCCTACAATGAGCAGTTCTTC. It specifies CASSLFRVSYNEQFF.

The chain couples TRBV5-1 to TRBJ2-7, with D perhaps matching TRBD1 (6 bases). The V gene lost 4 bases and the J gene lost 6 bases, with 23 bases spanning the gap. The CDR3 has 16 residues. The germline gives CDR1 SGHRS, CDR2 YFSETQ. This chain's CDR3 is CASSAQGNLQGIEQYF. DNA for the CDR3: TGCGCCAGCAGCGCTCAAGGGAATTTACAGGGCATCGAGCAGTACTTC.

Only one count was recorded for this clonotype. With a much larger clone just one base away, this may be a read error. Written as DNA, the CDR3 is TGCGCCAGCAGCCAAGACTCCGGACTGGGTACGGAGCCCCAGTACTTC. Its protein product is CASSQDSGLGTEPQYF. The chain recombines TRBV4-3 with TRBJ2-5; a weak D match, TRBD2 (5 bases). CDR3 size: 16 residues. V was shortened by 0 bases and J by 9 bases, with 20 bases between the two germline ends. CDR1 is LGHNA and CDR2 is YSLEER in the germline V gene.

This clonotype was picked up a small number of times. In DNA form, the CDR3 reads TGTGCCAGCAGCTTGTGGGACAGGAAAGAGACCCAGTACTTC. Translating gives CASSLWDRKETQYF. The chain recombines TRBV5-6 with TRBJ2-5; 8 bases match TRBD1. Germline values: CDR1 SGHDT, CDR2 YYEEEE. V gave up 1 base and J gave up 3 bases; unmatched junction bases: 2. The CDR3 consists of 14 residues.

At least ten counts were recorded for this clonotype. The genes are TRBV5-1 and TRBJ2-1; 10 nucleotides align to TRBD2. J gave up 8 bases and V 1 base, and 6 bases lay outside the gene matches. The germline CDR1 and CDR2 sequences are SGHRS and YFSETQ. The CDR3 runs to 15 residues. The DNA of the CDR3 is TGCGCCAGCAGCTTGTGGCTAGCGGGAGTCGATGAGCAGTTCTTC. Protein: CASSLWLAGVDEQFF.

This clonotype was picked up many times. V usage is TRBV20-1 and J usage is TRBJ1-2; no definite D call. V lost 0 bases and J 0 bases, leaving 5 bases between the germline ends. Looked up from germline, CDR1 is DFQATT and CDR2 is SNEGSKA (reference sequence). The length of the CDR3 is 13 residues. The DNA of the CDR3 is TGCAGTGCTAGAGAGGTGACTAACTATGGCTACACCTTC. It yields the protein CSAREVTNYGYTF.

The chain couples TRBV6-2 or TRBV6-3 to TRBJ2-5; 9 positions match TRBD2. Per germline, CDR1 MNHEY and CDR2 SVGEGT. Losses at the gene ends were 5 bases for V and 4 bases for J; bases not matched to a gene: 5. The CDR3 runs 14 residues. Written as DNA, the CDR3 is TGTGCCAGCAGTGGTATAGCGGGAGCAGAGACCCAGTACTTC. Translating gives CASSGIAGAETQYF.

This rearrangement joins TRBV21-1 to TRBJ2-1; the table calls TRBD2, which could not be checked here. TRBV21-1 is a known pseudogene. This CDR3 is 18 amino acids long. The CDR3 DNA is TGTGCCAGCAGCAAGGAAGCGGAGGGCCCTTACTCCTACAATGAGCAGTTCTTC. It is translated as CASSKEAEGPYSYNEQFF.